The next 31 T cell receptor beta chains were all read from a single sample in a study of shared clonotypes between healthy human individuals. Method: immunoSEQ multiplex PCR; TCRdb's copy keeps in-frame clones and lacks some. The table lists about 2.4 million clones, 90% to 95% of them singletons. Sequencing used naive CD4+ T cells from PBMCs. Stated subset: CD45RA+ positively selected. The receptor source for this set is a man aged 18 to 29 in good health. Some clones in this sample may be carry-over from other donors' samples.

This chain links TRBV10-1 with TRBJ2-5; TRBD2 matches at 11 bases. Per the germline V gene, CDR1 is WNHNN and CDR2 is SYGVQD (reference sequence). The J segment lost 3 bases and the V segment lost 8 bases, leaving 8 bases of the junction unmatched. This CDR3 is built from 15 residues. Here the CDR3 DNA reads TGCGCCAGCTCCAGTACTAGCGGGAGCGAAGAGACCCAGTACTTC. As protein: CASSSTSGSEETQYF.

CDR3 sequence reads: CSFRQGPYEQYF. The CDR3 DNA is TGCAGCTTCCGACAAGGGCCCTACGAGCAGTACTTC. The chain recombines TRBV29-1 with TRBJ2-5; no clear D. The J call may be faulty, since TRBJ2-7 better matches the DNA end. In germline, CDR1 is SQVTM, CDR2 ANQGSEA. The CDR3 runs to 12 residues.

Of note for this clone: Additional DNA sequences in this sample encode the identical CDR3. The chain employs TRBV27 and TRBJ1-1; D might be TRBD1 (5 bases). The V end was cut by 3 bases, the J end by 1 base, with 6 bases between. Germline assignment: CDR1 MNHEY and CDR2 SMNVEV (reference sequence). The CDR3 length is 13 residues. CDR3 sequence (DNA): TGTGCCAGCAGTTTTGGGGGGAACACTGAAGCTTTCTTT. As protein: CASSFGGNTEAFF.

The chain is built from TRBV7-9 and TRBJ2-5, with 8 bases identical to TRBD1. Germline-derived CDR1 and CDR2 are SEHNR and FQNEAQ (reference sequence). V lost 6 bases, J lost 3 bases, and 6 bases stayed unmatched. This CDR3 is built from 14 residues. CDR3 region: CASRELQGEETQYF. In DNA form, the CDR3 reads TGTGCCAGCAGGGAGCTACAGGGGGAAGAGACCCAGTACTTC.

The chain couples TRBV18 to TRBJ2-2; the D gene is possibly TRBD1 (5 bases). V lost 1 base and J lost 6, with 6 bases in between. The CDR3 is made up of 13 amino acids. Germline V gene sequence: CDR1 KGHSH, CDR2 LQKENI. As DNA, the CDR3 is TGTGCCAGCTCACCACGCAGGGCCGGGGAGCTGTTTTTT. This gives the protein CASSPRRAGELFF.

V usage is TRBV5-1 and J usage is TRBJ2-2; tentative D call: TRBD1 (6 bases). Deletions cut 0 bases from V and 7 bases from J, with 10 bases between. CDR1 and CDR2 (germline): SGHRS, YFSETQ. CDR3 length: 14 amino acids. The CDR3 loop reads CASSLAQGIGELFF. CDR3 coding DNA: TGCGCCAGCAGCTTGGCACAGGGCATCGGGGAGCTGTTTTTT.

The rearrangement joins TRBV5-1 to TRBJ2-1, with TRBD2 identical over 7 bases. V shed 4 bases and J 0 bases; nucleotides not matched to a gene: 10. This CDR3 is built from 17 residues. Germline assignment: CDR1 SGHRS and CDR2 YFSETQ. The CDR3 spells CASSPETSRSSYNEQFF. In DNA form, the CDR3 reads TGCGCCAGCAGCCCTGAGACTAGCCGGAGCTCCTACAATGAGCAGTTCTTC.

Worth noting for this clone: The junction and the germline gene differ at one end; a read error may be behind it. This chain joins TRBV28 and TRBJ2-3, with a possible D match to TRBD1 (7 bases). The CDR3 is made up of 13 amino acids. Per the germline V gene, CDR1 is MDHEN and CDR2 is SYDVKM. CDR3 nucleotide sequence: TGTGCCTCGGGGGACAGAAGCACAGATAGGCAGTATTTT. The encoded protein is CASGDRSTDRQYF.

The chain is built from TRBV5-1 and TRBJ2-5; TRBD1 agrees at 12 bases. The J call may be faulty, since TRBJ2-7 better matches the DNA end. The CDR3 has 14 amino acids. The germline gives CDR1 SGHRS, CDR2 YFSETQ. CDR3 DNA sequence: TGCGCCAGCAGCTGGGGACAGGGGGCGTACGAGCAGTACTTC. It codes for CASSWGQGAYEQYF.

V and J are TRBV10-3 and TRBJ1-2, with D possibly matching TRBD1 (5 bases). V was trimmed by 6 bases and J by 7 bases, leaving 15 bases between them. CDR1 is ENHRY, CDR2 SYGVKD, per germline. The CDR3 covers 13 residues. CDR3 DNA: TGTGCCATCAGAGGCCTGACAGAGGGTGGCTACACCTTC. It translates to CAIRGLTEGGYTF.

The chain carries TRBV5-4 and TRBJ2-7; tentatively, D is TRBD2 (5 bases). The CDR3 has 16 residues. The germline V gene has CDR1 SGHNT and CDR2 YYREEE (reference sequence). Trimming removed 0 bases at V and 3 bases at J, with 16 bases between. DNA of the CDR3: TGTGCCAGCAGCTTGGTTTCCGTGAGAGGGTTCTACGAGCAGTACTTC. It codes for CASSLVSVRGFYEQYF.

The V and J genes are TRBV9 and TRBJ2-5; the D gene could be TRBD1 or TRBD2 (5 bases each). This CDR3 is built from 15 residues. The V end lost 2 bases, the J end lost 3 bases, and 14 bases lay between the germline ends. Germline values: CDR1 SGDLS, CDR2 YYNGEE. The CDR3 sequence: CASSVIGTAEETQYF. Written as DNA, the CDR3 is TGTGCCAGCAGCGTCATCGGGACCGCAGAAGAGACCCAGTACTTC.

The rearrangement links TRBV15 to TRBJ2-7; TRBD1 matches at 10 bases. The CDR3 loop spans 16 amino acids. V shed 1 base and J 5 bases; nucleotides not matched to a gene: 8. Germline assignment: CDR1 LNHNV and CDR2 YYDKDF (reference sequence). CDR3 amino acids: CATSRGAGTGVDEQYF. CDR3 DNA: TGTGCCACCAGCAGAGGTGCCGGGACAGGGGTGGACGAGCAGTACTTC.

The chain couples TRBV6-1 to TRBJ1-3; D might be TRBD1 (5 bases). Germline assignment: CDR1 MNHNS and CDR2 SASEGT. Between the trimmed V and J ends, which lost 4 bases and 0 bases, there was a span of 7 bases. CDR3 length: 14 amino acids. The CDR3 protein is CASSAGFSGNTIYF. CDR3 in DNA: TGTGCCAGCAGTGCAGGGTTCTCTGGAAACACCATATATTTT.

This clone was seen only once. The CDR3 sequence is CASSLAPDFGTYGYTF. In nucleotides, the CDR3 is TGTGCCAGCAGCTTAGCCCCGGATTTTGGGACCTATGGCTACACCTTC. The chain couples TRBV7-2 to TRBJ1-2; D possibly corresponds to TRBD1 (5 bases). The CDR3 consists of 16 residues. Germline-derived CDR1 and CDR2 are SGHTA and FQGNSA. Trimming removed 0 bases at V and 4 bases at J, with 15 bases between.

The V and J genes are TRBV7-9 and TRBJ2-5; TRBD1 matches 8 bases. This CDR3 is built from 15 residues. V lost 5 bases to trimming and J lost 1 base; unmatched junction nucleotides: 6. Germline V CDR1 and CDR2: SEHNR, FQNEAQ (reference sequence). CDR3 in DNA: TGTGCCAGCAGCGGCGGACAGGGCTTCCAAGAGACCCAGTACTTC. It codes for CASSGGQGFQETQYF.

The chain links TRBV2 to TRBJ2-2, with no clear D. Trimming left V 2 bases short and J 8 bases short, with 9 bases between. Germline CDR1 and CDR2: SNHLY and FYNNEI. The CDR3 spans 13 residues. This CDR3 reads CASSELLYGELFF. As DNA, the CDR3 is TGTGCCAGCAGTGAACTGCTATATGGGGAGCTGTTTTTT.

The CDR3 bases are TGTGCCTGGAGTTCGGGACTGATCACCGGGGAGCTGTTTTTT. The encoded protein is CAWSSGLITGELFF. The genes are TRBV30 and TRBJ2-2; D is possibly TRBD2 (6 bases). The V end lost 2 bases, the J end lost 4 bases, and 11 bases lay between the germline ends. Germline V gene data show CDR1 as GTSNPN and CDR2 as SVGIG (reference sequence). The CDR3 runs 14 residues.

This chain uses TRBV5-1 with TRBJ1-2; 7 positions agree with TRBD1. Trimming cost V 3 bases and J 1 base; bases outside gene matches: 3. Germline assignment: CDR1 SGHRS and CDR2 YFSETQ. The CDR3 contains 14 residues. The DNA for the CDR3 is TGCGCCAGCAGCTCGGCAGGGGGTAACTATGGCTACACCTTC. As protein: CASSSAGGNYGYTF.

The chain employs TRBV2 and TRBJ2-7; no clear D gene. Germline CDR1 reads SNHLY; CDR2 reads FYNNEI. The CDR3 spans 15 residues. Trimming removed 4 bases from V and 2 bases from J, with 15 bases in between. The CDR3 DNA reads TGTGCCAGCAGTGTAGGTACATCGTGGGCCTACGAGCAGTACTTC. Its translation: CASSVGTSWAYEQYF.

The chain uses TRBV27 and TRBJ2-2, with 9 bases lining up with TRBD2. The CDR3 loop spans 18 amino acids. V was pared by 3 bases and J by 3 bases, with 11 bases of the junction left unmatched. CDR1 and CDR2 from the germline V gene are MNHEY and SMNVEV (reference sequence). The CDR3 protein is CASSFGGRVLSDTGELFF. DNA for the CDR3: TGTGCCAGCAGTTTCGGCGGGAGGGTTTTATCTGACACCGGGGAGCTGTTTTTT.

The rearrangement uses TRBV11-1 and TRBJ2-3; D possibly corresponds to TRBD2 (6 bases). V lost 1 base to trimming and J lost 1 base, with 12 bases between them. The germline gives CDR1 SGHAT, CDR2 FQDESV (reference sequence). The CDR3 extends over 16 amino acids. The CDR3 spells CASSLGRIAGTDTQYF. The CDR3 DNA reads TGTGCCAGCAGCTTAGGGAGGATAGCGGGCACAGATACGCAGTATTTT.

The chain combines TRBV15 with TRBJ1-5; D remains ambiguous. The CDR3 loop spans 17 amino acids. Between the trimmed V and J ends, which lost 0 bases and 2 bases, there was a span of 14 bases. Per the germline V gene, CDR1 is LNHNV and CDR2 is YYDKDF (reference sequence). DNA of the CDR3: TGTGCCACCAGCAGAGACTACCCTACGACGGGCAATCAGCCCCAGCATTTT. Encoded protein: CATSRDYPTTGNQPQHF. Full variable domain (rest looked up from reference TRBV15 and TRBJ1-5): DAMVIQNPRYQVTQFGKPVTLSCSQTLNHNVMYWYQQKSSQAPKLLFHYYDKDFNNEADTPDNFQSRRPNTSFCFLDIRSPGLGDTAMYLCATSRDYPTTGNQPQHFGDGTRLSIL.

The gene calls are TRBV7-8 and TRBJ2-2; 8 positions match TRBD1. CDR1 is SGHVS and CDR2 is FQNEAQ in the germline V gene. CDR3 length equals 17 residues. After removal of 2 bases from V and 4 bases from J, the junction contained 9 bases not matched to a gene. Written as DNA, the CDR3 is TGTGCCAGCAGCTTATACCCCAGGGGGCGCGGCACCGGGGAGCTGTTTTTT. Protein product: CASSLYPRGRGTGELFF.

The chain recombines TRBV6-7 with TRBJ2-7, with D unclear. TRBV6-7 is an ORF, and what it does is uncertain. Trimming pared 6 bases from V and 7 bases from J, leaving 7 bases between. CDR3 length: 10 residues. The CDR3 reads CASSVGEQYF. The CDR3 DNA follows: TGTGCCAGCAGCGTAGGGGAGCAGTACTTC.

V is TRBV5-1 and J is TRBJ2-5, with TRBD1 matching 8 bases. Trimming took 2 bases from V and 6 from J; bases not matched to a gene: 6. The length of the CDR3 is 14 residues. Germline loops: CDR1 SGHRS, CDR2 YFSETQ. This CDR3 is CASSFNRGSQTQYF. The CDR3 DNA reads TGCGCCAGCAGCTTCAACAGGGGGTCGCAGACCCAGTACTTC. Based on the CDR3 plus reference TRBV5-1 and TRBJ2-5, the full variable domain is KAGVTQTPRYLIKTRGQQVTLSCSPISGHRSVSWYQQTPGQGLQFLFEYFSETQRNKGNFPGRFSGRQFSNSRSEMNVSTLELGDSALYLCASSFNRGSQTQYFGPGTRLLVL.

The chain carries TRBV28 and TRBJ2-7; D is perhaps TRBD1 or TRBD2 (5 bases each). Trimming stripped 4 bases from V and 1 base from J, with 11 bases between. Germline CDR1 reads MDHEN; CDR2 reads SYDVKM. The CDR3 is 14 residues long. CDR3 coding DNA: TGTGCCAGCAGTTGGAAGGGACGGTCCTACGAGCAGTACTTC. It codes for CASSWKGRSYEQYF.

This chain joins TRBV6-6 and TRBJ1-2, with a tentative D call TRBD1 (5 bases). There are 13 residues in the CDR3. Deletions cut 8 bases from V and 8 bases from J, with 18 bases between. CDR1 MNHNY and CDR2 SVGAGI come from the germline V gene (reference sequence). CDR3 sequence (DNA): TGTGCCAGCGTCGGCAGGGTGGGAGAGGGCTACACCTTC. Its translation: CASVGRVGEGYTF.

This chain uses TRBV4-1 with TRBJ2-6; no reliable D call. CDR3 length: 17 residues. Deletions cut 0 bases from V and 4 bases from J, with 13 bases between. Per germline, CDR1 MGHRA and CDR2 YSYEKL. CDR3 sequence reads: CASSQDNRRSGANVLTF. CDR3 DNA: TGCGCCAGCAGCCAAGATAATCGGCGGTCCGGGGCCAACGTCCTGACTTTC.

A single count supports this clone. V and J are TRBV30 and TRBJ2-7; D uncertain. The germline V gene has CDR1 GTSNPN and CDR2 SVGIG (reference sequence). The ends were cut back, 2 bases at V and 0 bases at J, with 8 bases in the middle. The CDR3 spans 13 residues. DNA for the CDR3: TGTGCCTGGAGTTCCTCTAGCTCCTACGAGCAGTACTTC. Its translation: CAWSSSSSYEQYF.

The chain carries TRBV5-1 and TRBJ1-1, with 9 bases lining up with TRBD1. Germline lookup yields CDR1 SGHRS and CDR2 YFSETQ. V shed 3 bases and J 11 bases; nucleotides not matched to a gene: 8. This CDR3 is 13 amino acids long. The CDR3 DNA is TGCGCCAGCAGCTGGGGACAGGGTGGGGTCGCTTTCTTT. It is translated as CASSWGQGGVAFF.